The clone carrying this TCR beta chain was seen more than once but under ten times. Its antigen is still unknown. The data originate from a study of cytomegalovirus exposure and HLA in healthy donors. In the PCR, 60 Vbeta and 13 Jbeta primers were used. Libraries were prepared by immunoSEQ multiplex PCR; TCRdb keeps only in-frame clonotypes and omits some of them. This sample has roughly 180,000 clones, with almost 80% found just once. Study-wide findings and caveats: Judged likely to be a sequencing artifact was a cluster of highly shared sequence variants. Researchers counted roughly 160 TCR beta chains as cytomegalovirus-associated. Researchers left out some V segments, among them TRBV6-2 and TRBV6-3, as indistinguishable.

CDR3 length: 13 residues. The germline CDR1 and CDR2 sequences are SGHTA and FQGNSA. J was trimmed by 3 bases and V by 6 bases; bases with no gene match: 5. Sequenced material: PBMCs. This TCR was sampled from a man in his fifties or sixties in good health and CMV-seropositive. The chain couples TRBV7-2 to TRBJ2-7, with TRBD1 matching over 7 bases. Here the CDR3 DNA reads TGTGCCAGCAGACAAGGACAGGTCTACGAGCAGTACGTC. Its translation is CASRQGQVYEQYV.